This T cell receptor beta chain was captured by sequencing in a study of CD8 T cells in ankylosing spondylitis. General study results and limits: Within matched ankylosing spondylitis synovial fluid, disease-linked clones were reportedly significantly enriched.

TCRdb analysed the 5' RACE reads with MiXCR anew, one entry per CDR3 protein. Among 250,000 to 400,000 distinct CDR3 sequences listed, more than 9% were seen once. There are 13 residues in the CDR3. The V gene's germline CDR1 is MNHEY and CDR2 SMNVEV (reference sequence). V lost 5 bases, J lost 6 bases, and 5 bases stayed unmatched. This clonotype was counted at least ten times. Its matching antigen is unknown. The V call is TRBV27, the J call TRBJ2-5; 8 bases are shared with TRBD2. Sequencing was carried out using blood, either unsorted or a sorted T cell fraction (not recorded which). The source is a female donor with ankylosing spondylitis or in good health (not recorded which). The CDR3 is CASSPGGAQTQYF. CDR3 bases: TGTGCCAGCAGTCCCGGGGGGGCGCAGACCCAGTACTTC.